This T cell receptor beta chain was identified during a study of OX40 agonist ivuxolimab in advanced cancers. Broadly, across the study: The costimulatory receptor OX40 (CD134) was targeted by ivuxolimab, a fully human IgG2 agonistic monoclonal antibody. The dose-escalation cohort was almost 85% male with a mean age of approximately 59 years, ranging from roughly 20 to 85. The paper reports the monotherapy dose-escalation portion (N = 52 patients) of the phase I ivuxolimab trial. Partial responses were achieved by three dose-escalation patients, of whom one had hepatocellular carcinoma and two had cutaneous melanoma. The purpose of peripheral TCRbeta sequencing was to test whether ivuxolimab changed TCR sequence diversity and led to clonal T-cell expansion. Prior anti-PD-1, anti-PD-L1 or anti-CTLA-4 therapy was permitted, and about two fifths of dose-escalation patients had received checkpoint inhibitors. Intravenous ivuxolimab was administered to patients every 2 weeks at six dose levels: 0.01, 0.1, 0.3, 1.5, 3 and 10 mg/kg. Of the roughly 54 dose-escalation patients, hepatocellular carcinoma was present in roughly 19, melanoma in roughly 15, renal cell carcinoma in 9 and head and neck cancer in 9.

For sequencing of the TCRbeta CDR3 region, genomic DNA was extracted from the sorted cells. TCRbeta CDR3 regions were sequenced using the immunoSEQ Assay. TCRdb's version of the immuneACCESS table is confined to in-frame rearrangements and falls short of the full clone set. An unresolved V gene accounts for under half of the shortfall where checked; the remainder is of unknown origin. The table for this sample lists around 100,000 clones; around 90% of them were counted only once. Jointly, the top ten make up 2.6% of the sample. Concerning this clone itself: This receptor's antigen is unknown. Qualities for individual bases were not recorded, and no much larger clone is one base off.

Patients with autoimmune disease history or receiving systemic immunosuppression were excluded from the trial. Peripheral blood for TCR sequencing was collected from all dose cohorts at baseline, on cycle 4 day 1, and on cycle 7 day 1. Samples were obtained from an open-label, multicenter, first-in-human phase I dose-escalation trial of ivuxolimab. Adults with locally advanced or metastatic head and neck squamous cell, hepatocellular, melanoma or renal cell carcinoma were enrolled in the trial. CD4+ and CD8+ T cells were sorted separately from peripheral blood before TCR sequencing. General study outcomes and caveats: In partial responders in the 0.1-3.0 mg/kg groups, normalized peripheral clonal expansion was found to be among the lowest, especially among CD8+ T cells. Clonal expansion of both CD4+ and CD8+ blood T cells was observed from baseline to week 6 at doses 0.1 to 3.0 mg/kg. Antigen specificity was not determined for the clonally expanded peripheral T cells. After ivuxolimab, CD8+ T cells had more expanded clones than CD4+ T cells on average. Low levels of normalized T-cell clonal expansion were also seen in some patients who did not respond.

The receptor was isolated from an adult with an advanced solid tumor such as melanoma, head and neck, liver or kidney cancer. The sequencing here drew on CD4+ or CD8+ T cells sorted from blood, taken in a trial of the OX40 agonist ivuxolimab.

The CDR3 region: CASSFGQGETQYF. The sequenced DNA is TGCGCCAGCAGCTTCGGACAGGGGGAGACCCAGTACTTC. This chain is built from TRBV5-1 and TRBJ2-5; 9 middle bases align to TRBD1. The CDR3 goes from the cysteine to the phenylalanine over 13 residues. Just CDR3 DNA is preserved here, 39 bases in frame from base 1. Looking up the germline V gene yields CDR1 SGHRS and CDR2 YFSETQ. V is pruned by 2 bases and J by 5 bases, leaving 1 base of the junction without a gene match.